These 9 T cell receptor beta chains came from one sample sequenced in a study of T cell repertoires in cytomegalovirus infection. MiXCR, run by TCRdb on the reads, gives a single entry per CDR3 protein. The sample has about 740,000 distinct CDR3 sequences; 35% to 40% are singletons. Sequenced input: PBMCs. These receptors were taken from a human donor in good health (CMV status not recorded). Some clones in this sample may be carry-over from other donors' samples.

The J gene is TRBJ2-1, the V gene TRBV29-1; no clear D gene. The V gene's germline CDR1 is SQVTM and CDR2 ANQGSEA. The CDR3 is 16 amino acids. The V end lost 6 bases, the J end lost 0 bases, and 18 bases lay between the germline ends. This CDR3 reads CSVISPGRSSYNEQFF. CDR3 DNA: TGCAGCGTCATAAGCCCCGGAAGGAGCTCCTACAATGAGCAGTTCTTC.

The chain employs TRBV6-2 or TRBV6-3 and TRBJ1-5; weak D call: TRBD1 (5 bases). The germline V and J ends were trimmed by 7 bases and 0 bases, with 16 bases remaining between them. The germline CDR1 and CDR2 sequences are MNHEY and SVGEGT. This CDR3 region has 16 residues. CDR3 residues: CASTRQFFDSNQPQHF. The CDR3 DNA follows: TGTGCCAGCACCAGACAGTTTTTCGATAGCAATCAGCCCCAGCATTTT.

This chain links TRBV10-3 with TRBJ1-5; 7 bases are shared with TRBD1. Looked up from germline, CDR1 is ENHRY and CDR2 is SYGVKD. Trimming took 2 bases from V and 5 from J; bases not matched to a gene: 0. The CDR3 loop spans 13 amino acids. The CDR3 DNA sequence: TGTGCCATCAGTGAGGACAGGGATCAGCCCCAGCATTTT. As protein: CAISEDRDQPQHF.

The sample holds one count of this clonotype. V usage is TRBV4-1 and J usage is TRBJ2-3; 8 nucleotides line up with TRBD2. V was pared by 4 bases and J by 8 bases, with 8 bases of the junction left unmatched. The CDR3 sequence is 14 residues long. In germline, CDR1 is MGHRA, CDR2 YSYEKL. The CDR3 nucleotides read TGCGCCAGCAGCCCGGACTCTCGGGGGGGTACGCAGTATTTT. Protein product: CASSPDSRGGTQYF.

This clonotype was seen at least ten times. V and J are TRBV7-6 and TRBJ2-3; D uncertain. In germline, CDR1 is SGHVS, CDR2 FNYEAQ. V lost 8 bases and J lost 2, with 17 bases in between. This CDR3 has 15 amino acids. The CDR3 DNA sequence: TGTGCCAGCGTCCCCCCCTGGGTCACCACAGATACGCAGTATTTT. Protein: CASVPPWVTTDTQYF. The entire variable domain, with the rest obtained from reference TRBV7-6 and TRBJ2-3, is as follows: GAGVSQSPRYKVTKRGQDVALRCDPISGHVSLYWYRQALGQGPEFLTYFNYEAQQDKSGLPNDRFSAERPEGSISTLTIQRTEQRDSAMYRCASVPPWVTTDTQYFGPGTRLTVL.

This clonotype showed up just a few times. The V gene is TRBV6-5, the J gene TRBJ1-1; 7 nucleotides match TRBD1. Germline values: CDR1 MNHEY, CDR2 SVGAGI. This CDR3 comprises 12 residues. V was clipped by 6 bases and J by 11 bases; unmatched bases: 9. The CDR3 region is CASSPYRGEAFF. In DNA, the CDR3 is TGTGCCAGCAGCCCCTACAGGGGCGAGGCTTTCTTT.

The rearrangement joins TRBV4-1 to TRBJ2-1, with D possibly matching TRBD2 (6 bases). Germline V gene sequence: CDR1 MGHRA, CDR2 YSYEKL. V shed 3 bases and J shed 3 bases, with 15 bases lying between them. This CDR3 has 16 residues. This chain's CDR3 is CASSQGWRGYYNEQFF. For the CDR3, the DNA is TGCGCCAGCAGCCAGGGCTGGCGGGGCTACTACAATGAGCAGTTCTTC.

To note about this clonotype: A read error is possible here, since a much larger clone lies one base away. No conserved phenylalanine or tryptophan ends this CDR3, so it is likely a read error. The CDR3 coding sequence is TGTGCCAGCAGCCGGGGGGGGGTTCACCAAGAGACCCAGTACTTA. Translated: CASSRGGVHQETQYL. This chain joins TRBV7-2 and TRBJ2-5; 8 nucleotides align to TRBD2. The CDR3 is made up of 15 amino acids. The germline CDR1 and CDR2 sequences are SGHTA and FQGNSA. The junction had 5 bases not matched to a gene; V was cut back by 5 bases and J by 0 bases.

This clonotype occurred a few times. The genes are TRBV5-6 and TRBJ1-2; 8 nucleotides agree with TRBD1. This CDR3 has 14 amino acids. CDR1 is SGHDT and CDR2 is YYEEEE in the germline V gene. With V trimmed by 4 bases and J by 8 bases, 10 bases remained unmatched. The CDR3, as DNA: TGTGCCAGCAGCCGCGGACAGGGAACGAGGGGCTACACCTTC. Encoded protein: CASSRGQGTRGYTF.